This note documents a single T cell receptor beta chain sequence. The antigen remains unidentified. Extraction yielded at least 6 micrograms of total RNA per sample. A second roughly 7 to 12 cycle PCR used barcoded and J-beta primers. TCRdb reanalysed the 5' RACE reads using MiXCR and keeps one entry per CDR3 protein. There are over 300,000 distinct CDR3 sequences in the sample; approximately 51% occur only once, and 45% to 65% lies in the top ten. CDR3 length: 10 amino acids. The germline gives CDR1 DFQATT, CDR2 SNEGSKA (reference sequence). V lost 5 bases to trimming and J lost 7 bases, with 6 bases between them. These data originate in a study of blood T cells in healthy people across ages. Notes on the study in general: The unknown donor CMV status may have confounded expanded clonotype changes.

V and J are TRBV20-1 and TRBJ2-1; D not resolved. The sequencing input was blood. This clonotype originated in a man in his fifties or sixties in good health. Written as DNA, the CDR3 is TGCAGTGCTTTAGTTAATGAGCAGTTCTTC. Protein sequence: CSALVNEQFF.